This T cell receptor (beta chain) appears in the sequencing data of a study of T cells in Graves' hyperthyroidism and ophthalmopathy. TCR beta CDR3 sequences were amplified from RNA transcripts. In the first-round RT-PCR of the TCR CDR3, the HTBI primer set was used. Each CDR3 protein gets one entry after TCRdb re-called the multiplex PCR reads with MiXCR. The data hold approximately 520,000 distinct CDR3 sequences, with roughly 20% observed a single time. Of note for this clonotype: A much larger clone lies a single base off, so this may be a read error.

The germline V gene encodes CDR1 MDHEN and CDR2 SYDVKM. This CDR3 comprises 11 residues. The V end lost 6 bases, the J end lost 7 bases, and 9 bases lay between the germline ends. The sample taken for sequencing was blood. This TCR derives from a man between 18 and 29 years old with Graves' hyperthyroidism. The V and J genes are TRBV28 and TRBJ1-1; D possibly corresponds to TRBD1 (5 bases). CDR3 sequence: CASRDIFEAFF. Here the CDR3 DNA reads TGTGCCAGCAGGGACATCTTTGAAGCTTTCTTT.